One and the same sample provided the 3 T cell receptor beta chains below, sequenced in a study of cytomegalovirus exposure and HLA in healthy donors. PCR involved 60 Vbeta and 13 Jbeta primers. Some clones are missing from TCRdb's copy, which holds only in-frame ones; the method was immunoSEQ multiplex PCR. The sample contains about 100,000 clones, 65% to 85% of which appear only once. Sequencing was carried out using PBMCs. These TCRs come from a woman between 35 and 50 years old in good health and CMV-seronegative.

This chain links TRBV5-5 with TRBJ1-4; 9 nucleotides match TRBD1. J was trimmed by 7 bases and V by 3 bases; bases with no gene match: 10. The CDR3 loop spans 16 amino acids. Per germline, CDR1 SGHKS and CDR2 YYEKEE (reference sequence). The CDR3 region has the DNA TGTGCCAGCAGCTGGGCTGGGACAGGGATGCGTGAAAAACTGTTTTTT. As protein: CASSWAGTGMREKLFF. Together with reference TRBV5-5 and TRBJ1-4, the CDR3 gives the full variable domain: DAGVTQSPTHLIKTRGQQVTLRCSPISGHKSVSWYQQVLGQGPQFIFQYYEKEERGRGNFPDRFSARQFPNYSSELNVNALLLGDSALYLCASSWAGTGMREKLFFGSGTQLSVL.

CDR3 residues: CASSRDRSNYNEQFF. For the CDR3, the DNA is TGTGCCAGCAGCCGGGACAGGTCCAACTACAATGAGCAGTTCTTC. The chain carries TRBV6-5 and TRBJ2-1; TRBD1 matches at 8 bases. CDR3 length: 15 amino acids. Germline V gene lookup returns CDR1 MNHEY and CDR2 SVGAGI. The trim removed 6 bases at V and 3 bases at J, leaving 7 bases unmatched.

The chain couples TRBV7-6 to TRBJ2-1; TRBD2 agrees at 7 bases. Losses at the gene ends were 2 bases for V and 4 bases for J; bases not matched to a gene: 5. The CDR3 covers 15 residues. Germline lookup yields CDR1 SGHVS and CDR2 FNYEAQ. CDR3 nucleotide sequence: TGTGCCAGCAGCTTAACGGGAGGCGGATACAATGAGCAGTTCTTC. Its protein product is CASSLTGGGYNEQFF.